The 17 T cell receptor beta chains listed next were all sequenced from one sample in a study of metastatic and nonmetastatic thyroid tumors. TCRdb recomputed clones from the PCR reads via MiXCR. The sample lists approximately 25,000 clones, about 26% seen once, with around 19% in the top ten. Patients had received no treatment of any kind before thyroid surgery. The specimen was blood. The receptor source for this set is a male donor with papillary thyroid cancer or a benign thyroid nodule (not recorded which). Some clones in this sample may be carry-over from other donors' samples.

Comments on this clone: The CDR3 carries no conserved terminal phenylalanine or tryptophan, so it likely arises from a read error. The chain is built from TRBV11-2 and TRBJ2-3; 8 bases align to TRBD2. Unmatched junction bases numbered 19, after V lost 4 bases and J lost 7 bases. Germline values: CDR1 SGHAT, CDR2 FQNNGV. This CDR3 is 18 amino acids long. The CDR3 here is CASSSYRLGLALGYTQYI. The CDR3 coding sequence is TGTGCCAGCAGCTCCTACCGGCTTGGACTAGCCCTGGGTTATACGCAGTATATT.

This clone was detected a few times. A much larger clone is a single base away; this may be a read error. The conserved phenylalanine or tryptophan normally closing the CDR3 is absent here, so this likely arose from a read error. The CDR3 bases are TGTGCCAGCTGGGACAGGGGAAGGGGAGCGTACACTGAAGCTTTCTCT. Translating it yields CASWDRGRGAYTEAFS. The chain recombines TRBV5-8 with TRBJ1-1, with 10 bases matching TRBD1. Trimming at V came to 7 bases and at J to 3 bases, leaving 12 bases not matched to a gene. Germline V gene lookup returns CDR1 SGHTS and CDR2 YDEGEE. The CDR3 covers 16 residues.

The chain has TRBV15 and TRBJ2-3, with TRBD2 identical over 12 bases. Trimming removed 4 bases from V and 3 bases from J; junction bases left unmatched: 8. The CDR3 is 17 amino acids. Germline V gives CDR1 LNHNV, CDR2 YYDKDF (reference sequence). DNA for the CDR3: TGTGCCACCAGCATCCTGTTGACTAGCGGGAGAACAGATACGCAGTATTTT. Protein sequence: CATSILLTSGRTDTQYF. Supplemented by reference TRBV15 and TRBJ2-3, the full variable domain reads DAMVIQNPRYQVTQFGKPVTLSCSQTLNHNVMYWYQQKSSQAPKLLFHYYDKDFNNEADTPDNFQSRRPNTSFCFLDIRSPGLGDTAMYLCATSILLTSGRTDTQYFGPGTRLTVL.

CDR3 DNA: TGTGCCAGCAGGCGGAGCGGGAACTATGGCTACACCTTC. The encoded protein is CASRRSGNYGYTF. The rearrangement uses TRBV11-2 and TRBJ1-2; D ambiguous. Germline lookup yields CDR1 SGHAT and CDR2 FQNNGV. The CDR3 spans 13 residues. The V gene lost 6 bases and the J gene lost 2 bases, with 10 bases spanning the gap.

J is TRBJ1-1 and V is TRBV6-1, with D unresolved. Germline lookup yields CDR1 MNHNS and CDR2 SASEGT. Trimming shortened V by 3 bases and J by 3 bases, and 20 bases separated the two germline ends. CDR3 length: 17 amino acids. The DNA for the CDR3 is TGTGCCAGCAGTGAGGATGTGGGTTCAGTGGGTTACACTGAAGCTTTCTTT. Protein: CASSEDVGSVGYTEAFF.

This clone was counted many times. This chain uses TRBV28 with TRBJ1-4; perhaps TRBD1 as D (6 bases). Germline values: CDR1 MDHEN, CDR2 SYDVKM. Trimming removed 4 bases at V and 5 bases at J, with 14 bases between. The CDR3 has 15 amino acids. The chain's CDR3 is CASSSYRESNEKLFF. Here the CDR3 DNA reads TGTGCCAGCAGTTCATACAGGGAGTCAAATGAAAAACTGTTTTTT.

The sample holds many counts of this clone. Other DNA sequences in this sample translate to the same CDR3. The rearrangement uses TRBV15 and TRBJ2-1; possible D gene TRBD2, 6 bases. Germline V gene lookup returns CDR1 LNHNV and CDR2 YYDKDF (reference sequence). V lost 5 bases and J 0 bases, leaving 8 bases between the germline ends. This CDR3 region has 14 residues. The CDR3 protein is CATSLARSYNEQFF. The CDR3 bases are TGTGCCACCAGCCTAGCGCGCTCCTACAATGAGCAGTTCTTC.

The V gene is TRBV20-1, the J gene TRBJ2-7; no firm D call. From germline, CDR1 is DFQATT and CDR2 SNEGSKA (reference sequence). Trimming removed 2 bases at V and 5 bases at J, with 16 bases between. The CDR3 totals 14 residues. The CDR3 loop is CSARLQQWIHEQYF. In nucleotides, the CDR3 is TGCAGTGCTAGACTTCAACAGTGGATTCACGAGCAGTACTTC.

The CDR3 coding sequence is TGCGCCAGCAGCGGGACAGTCCAAGAGACCCAGTACTTC. Its translation is CASSGTVQETQYF. V gene TRBV5-1 combines with J gene TRBJ2-5, with 7 bases lining up with TRBD1. Unmatched junction bases numbered 1, after V lost 4 bases and J lost 1 base. In germline, CDR1 is SGHRS, CDR2 YFSETQ. The CDR3 spans 13 residues.

This clone came up many times. CDR3 in amino acids: CATSRGQGTTGELFF. DNA for the CDR3: TGTGCCACCAGCAGAGGACAGGGGACCACCGGGGAGCTGTTTTTT. The chain recombines TRBV15 with TRBJ2-2; 8 bases are a match to TRBD1. J was trimmed by 4 bases and V by 1 base; bases with no gene match: 2. The CDR3 sequence is 15 residues long. Germline V gene sequence: CDR1 LNHNV, CDR2 YYDKDF (reference sequence).

The chain employs TRBV5-1 and TRBJ1-5, with unresolved D. The CDR3 contains 14 residues. Germline V gives CDR1 SGHRS, CDR2 YFSETQ. V lost 0 bases and J 4 bases, leaving 8 bases between the germline ends. As DNA, the CDR3 is TGCGCCAGCAGCTTGGCGTCGGGTAATCAGCCCCAGCATTTT. It is translated as CASSLASGNQPQHF.

The table lists this clone with many counts. V and J are TRBV5-8 and TRBJ1-1; D is undetermined. Germline assignment: CDR1 SGHTS and CDR2 YDEGEE. This CDR3 is 12 amino acids long. V was pared by 1 base and J by 9 bases, with 10 bases between. In nucleotides, the CDR3 is TGTGCCAGCAGCTTGACGCCCGGCCAAGCTTTCTTT. Translation: CASSLTPGQAFF.

In this sample, this clone turned up many times. A much larger clone sits a single nucleotide away, making a read error possible. The V call is TRBV29-1, the J call TRBJ2-7, with no clear D. The CDR3 length is 16 residues. Germline V gene lookup returns CDR1 SQVTM and CDR2 ANQGSEA. The CDR3 here is CGVEGRKGLLGNEQYF. DNA of the CDR3: TGCGGCGTTGAAGGTAGAAAAGGGCTTCTAGGGAACGAGCAGTACTTC.

This clone was observed many times. V gene TRBV6-5 combines with J gene TRBJ1-4; the D gene is possibly TRBD1 (6 bases). The V gene's germline CDR1 is MNHEY and CDR2 SVGAGI. Trimming left V 2 bases short and J 7 bases short, with 17 bases between. The CDR3 runs to 16 residues. The CDR3 DNA reads TGTGCCAGCAGTTACACAGGGAGCTCCGCCAGTGAAAAACTGTTTTTT. Translating gives CASSYTGSSASEKLFF.

In this sample, this clone turned up many times. The rearrangement uses TRBV9 and TRBJ2-3; D may be TRBD1 or TRBD2 (6 bases each). CDR3 length: 14 residues. Germline values: CDR1 SGDLS, CDR2 YYNGEE. The V and J ends lost 5 bases and 1 base respectively, with 11 bases between them. The CDR3 DNA follows: TGTGCCAGCAGTCCGGAGGGGGGCACAGATACGCAGTATTTT. Amino acid sequence: CASSPEGGTDTQYF. The full variable domain, in which reference TRBV9 and TRBJ2-3 provide the parts outside the CDR3, is DSGVTQTPKHLITATGQRVTLRCSPRSGDLSVYWYQQSLDQGLQFLIQYYNGEERAKGNILERFSAQQFPDLHSELNLSSLELGDSALYFCASSPEGGTDTQYFGPGTRLTVL.

Many counts were recorded for this clone. Other DNA sequences from this sample encode an identical CDR3 as well. The chain combines TRBV10-3 with TRBJ1-2; D is unclear. The CDR3 spans 14 residues. Germline CDR1 reads ENHRY; CDR2 reads SYGVKD. V was trimmed by 6 bases and J by 2 bases, leaving 13 bases between them. In DNA form, the CDR3 reads TGTGCCATCAGAAAAGGGTGGGAGAACTATGGCTACACCTTC. Protein: CAIRKGWENYGYTF.

About this clone: Germline and junction disagree at one end, which may indicate a read error. The chain joins TRBV7-2 to TRBJ2-5; 7 positions match TRBD1. The CDR3 is 14 amino acids. Per germline, CDR1 SGHTA and CDR2 FQGNSA. CDR3 in DNA: TGTGCCAGCAGCTCGCGAGACAGGGCGGAGACCAAGTACTTC. Its protein product is CASSSRDRAETKYF.